The T cell receptor (beta chain) described here comes from a study of response to subunit inactivated influenza vaccine. Study-wide findings and caveats: That few new T cells are recruited by each seasonal influenza vaccination was the authors' suggestion.

TCRdb recomputed calls from the RT-PCR reads with MiXCR, one row per CDR3 protein. This sample yields 500,000 to 600,000 distinct CDR3 sequences, of which 10% to 15% are seen a single time; around 13% belongs to the top ten. Concerning this clonotype: Its antigen is unknown.

The CDR3 loop spans 15 amino acids. Germline CDR1 SGHVS, CDR2 FQNEAQ. Trimming removed 0 bases at V and 3 bases at J, with 12 bases between. This receptor was identified in a man aged 45-65 years who received an inactivated influenza vaccine. The genes are TRBV7-8 and TRBJ2-7; D possibly corresponds to TRBD2 (5 bases). Source: PBMCs from blood, taken 45 days after vaccination. CDR3 sequence reads: CASSLAARVYYEQYF. CDR3 in DNA: TGTGCCAGCAGCTTAGCAGCGCGGGTCTACTACGAGCAGTACTTC. The full variable domain, completed using reference TRBV7-8 and TRBJ2-7, is GAGVSQSPRYKVAKRGQDVALRCDPISGHVSLFWYQQALGQGPEFLTYFQNEAQLDKSGLPSDRFFAERPEGSVSTLKIQRTQQEDSAVYLCASSLAARVYYEQYFGPGTRLTVT.